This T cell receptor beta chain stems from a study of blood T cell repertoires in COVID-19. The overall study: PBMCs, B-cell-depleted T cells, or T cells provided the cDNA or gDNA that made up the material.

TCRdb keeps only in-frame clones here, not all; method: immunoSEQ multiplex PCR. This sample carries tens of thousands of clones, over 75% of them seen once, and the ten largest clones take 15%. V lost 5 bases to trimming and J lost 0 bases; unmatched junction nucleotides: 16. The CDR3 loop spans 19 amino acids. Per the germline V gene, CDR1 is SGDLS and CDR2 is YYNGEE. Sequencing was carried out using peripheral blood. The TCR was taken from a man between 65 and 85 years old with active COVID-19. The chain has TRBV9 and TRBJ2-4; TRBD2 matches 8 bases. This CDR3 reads CASRITSGGPLLAKNIQYF. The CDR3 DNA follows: TGTGCCAGCAGGATAACCAGCGGGGGCCCTTTACTAGCCAAAAACATTCAGTACTTC.